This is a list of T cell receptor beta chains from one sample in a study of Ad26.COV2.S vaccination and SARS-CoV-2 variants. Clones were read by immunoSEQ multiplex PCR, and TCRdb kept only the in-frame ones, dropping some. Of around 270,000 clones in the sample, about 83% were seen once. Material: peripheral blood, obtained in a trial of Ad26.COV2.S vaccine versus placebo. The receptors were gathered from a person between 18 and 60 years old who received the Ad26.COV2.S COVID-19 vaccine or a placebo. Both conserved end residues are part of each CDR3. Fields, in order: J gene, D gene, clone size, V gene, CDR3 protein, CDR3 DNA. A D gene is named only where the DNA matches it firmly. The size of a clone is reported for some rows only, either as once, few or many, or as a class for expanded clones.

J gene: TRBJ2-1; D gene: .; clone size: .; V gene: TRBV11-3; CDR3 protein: CASSLGGRYNEQFF; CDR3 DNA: TGTGCCAGCAGCTTAGGCGGCCGCTACAATGAGCAGTTCTTC
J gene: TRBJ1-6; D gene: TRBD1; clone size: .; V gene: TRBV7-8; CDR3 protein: CASSLSLDRGGPSPLHF; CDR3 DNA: TGTGCCAGCAGCTTATCCCTCGACAGGGGGGGCCCTTCACCCCTCCACTTT
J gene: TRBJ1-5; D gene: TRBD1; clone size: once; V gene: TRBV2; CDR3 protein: CASSSGGWNQPQHF; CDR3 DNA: TGTGCCAGCTCGTCAGGGGGTTGGAATCAGCCCCAGCATTTT
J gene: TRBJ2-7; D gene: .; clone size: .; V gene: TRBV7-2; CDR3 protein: CASRPSGVYEQYF; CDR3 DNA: TGTGCCAGCAGACCCTCAGGGGTCTACGAGCAGTACTTC
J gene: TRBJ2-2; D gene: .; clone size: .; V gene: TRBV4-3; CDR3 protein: CASSQVGGGHPPNTGELFF; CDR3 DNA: TGCGCCAGCAGCCAAGTGGGCGGAGGTCACCCCCCGAACACCGGGGAGCTGTTTTTT
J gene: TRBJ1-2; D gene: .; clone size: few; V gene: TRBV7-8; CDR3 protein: CASSLYIPGGYTF; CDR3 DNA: TGTGCCAGCAGCTTATATATCCCTGGTGGCTACACCTTC
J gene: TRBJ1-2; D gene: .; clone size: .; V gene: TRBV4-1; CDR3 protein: CASSQPNRVGYTF; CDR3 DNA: TGCGCCAGCAGCCAGCCCAACAGGGTTGGCTACACCTTC
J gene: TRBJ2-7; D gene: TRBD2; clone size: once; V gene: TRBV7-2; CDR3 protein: CASSPRTSGGYEQYF; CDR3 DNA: TGTGCCAGCAGCCCGAGAACTAGCGGGGGTTACGAGCAGTACTTC
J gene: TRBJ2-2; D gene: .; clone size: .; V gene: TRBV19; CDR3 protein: CASSTGRMNTGELFF; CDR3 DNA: TGTGCCAGTAGTACGGGACGGATGAACACCGGGGAGCTGTTTTTT
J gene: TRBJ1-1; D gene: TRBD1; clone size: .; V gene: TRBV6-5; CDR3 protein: CASTDRQGSEAFF; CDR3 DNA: TGTGCCAGCACCGACAGACAGGGGTCGGAAGCTTTCTTT
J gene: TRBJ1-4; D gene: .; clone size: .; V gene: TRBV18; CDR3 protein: CASSLDTTNEKLFF; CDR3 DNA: TGTGCCAGCTCCTTGGACACAACTAATGAAAAACTGTTTTTT
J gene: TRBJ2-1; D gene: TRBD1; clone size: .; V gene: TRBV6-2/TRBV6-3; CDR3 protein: CASSYPGGLYNEQFF; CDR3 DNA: TGTGCCAGCAGTTACCCAGGGGGCCTCTACAATGAGCAGTTCTTC
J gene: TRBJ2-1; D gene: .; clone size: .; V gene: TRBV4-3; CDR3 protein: CASSPQGLPPVNEQFF; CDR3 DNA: TGCGCCAGCAGCCCTCAGGGACTTCCCCCTGTCAATGAGCAGTTCTTC
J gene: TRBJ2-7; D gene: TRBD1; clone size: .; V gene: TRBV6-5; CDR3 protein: CASSRDSPYEQYF; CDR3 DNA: TGTGCCAGCAGCCGGGACAGCCCCTACGAGCAGTACTTC
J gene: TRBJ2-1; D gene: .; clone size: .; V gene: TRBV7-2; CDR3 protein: CASWGSVGNEQFF; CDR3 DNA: TGTGCCAGTTGGGGTAGCGTTGGCAATGAGCAGTTCTTC
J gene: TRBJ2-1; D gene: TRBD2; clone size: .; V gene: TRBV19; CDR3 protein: CASSKGTSSYNEQFF; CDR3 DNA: TGTGCCAGTAGTAAAGGGACTAGCTCCTACAATGAGCAGTTCTTC
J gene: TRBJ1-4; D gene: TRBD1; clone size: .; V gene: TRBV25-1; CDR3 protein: CASSSTGGIEKLFF; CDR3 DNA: TGTGCCAGCAGTTCAACAGGGGGAATTGAAAAACTGTTTTTT
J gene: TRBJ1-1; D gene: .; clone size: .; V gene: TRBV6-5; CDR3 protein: CASLNGWTNTEAFF; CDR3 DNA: TGTGCCAGCCTCAACGGGTGGACGAACACTGAAGCTTTCTTT
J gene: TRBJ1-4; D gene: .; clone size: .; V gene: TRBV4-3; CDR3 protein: CASSERTATNEKLFF; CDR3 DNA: TGCGCCAGCAGCGAACGGACAGCAACTAATGAAAAACTGTTTTTT
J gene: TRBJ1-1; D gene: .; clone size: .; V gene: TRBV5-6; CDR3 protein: CASSTGRLNTEAFF; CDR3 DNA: TGTGCCAGCAGCACTGGACGGTTGAACACTGAAGCTTTCTTT
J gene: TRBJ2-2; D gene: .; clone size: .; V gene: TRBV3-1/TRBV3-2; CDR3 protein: CASSPLVGTGELFF; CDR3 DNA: TGTGCCAGCAGCCCTCTAGTTGGAACCGGGGAGCTGTTTTTT
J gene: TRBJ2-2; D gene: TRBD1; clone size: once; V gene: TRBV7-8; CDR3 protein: CASHPPGTGKPNTGELFF; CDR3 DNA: TGTGCCAGTCACCCGCCCGGGACAGGGAAGCCGAACACCGGGGAGCTGTTTTTT
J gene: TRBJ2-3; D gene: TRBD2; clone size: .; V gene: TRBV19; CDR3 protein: CASSIAGGAGTQYF; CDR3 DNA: TGTGCCAGTAGTATAGCGGGAGGTGCAGGTACGCAGTATTTT
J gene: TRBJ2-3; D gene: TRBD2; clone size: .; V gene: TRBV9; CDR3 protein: CASSGTSGTQYF; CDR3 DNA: TGTGCCAGCAGCGGTACTAGCGGTACGCAGTATTTT
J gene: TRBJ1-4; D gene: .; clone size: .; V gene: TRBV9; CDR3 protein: CASSVQGGNEKLFF; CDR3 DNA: TGTGCCAGCAGCGTACAGGGAGGAAATGAAAAACTGTTTTTT
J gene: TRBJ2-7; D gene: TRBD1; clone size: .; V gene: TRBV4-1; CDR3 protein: CASSRLGQGLYEQYF; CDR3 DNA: TGCGCCAGCAGCCGTTTGGGACAGGGGCTTTACGAGCAGTACTTC
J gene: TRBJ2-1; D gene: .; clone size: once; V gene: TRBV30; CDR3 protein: CAWSVPPNEQFF; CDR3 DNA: TGTGCCTGGAGTGTCCCCCCCAATGAGCAGTTCTTC
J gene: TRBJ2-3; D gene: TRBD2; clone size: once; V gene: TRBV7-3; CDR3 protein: CASSILAGMWTDTQYF; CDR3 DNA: TGTGCCAGCAGCATTTTAGCGGGAATGTGGACAGATACGCAGTATTTT
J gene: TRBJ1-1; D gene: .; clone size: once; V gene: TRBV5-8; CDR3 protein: CASSPYRVRKNTEAFF; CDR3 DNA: TGTGCCAGCAGCCCCTACAGGGTACGGAAGAACACTGAAGCTTTCTTT
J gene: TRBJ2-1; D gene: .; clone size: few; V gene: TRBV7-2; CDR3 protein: CASSPRRSDYNEQFF; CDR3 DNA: TGTGCCAGCAGCCCCCGACGTTCGGATTACAATGAGCAGTTCTTC
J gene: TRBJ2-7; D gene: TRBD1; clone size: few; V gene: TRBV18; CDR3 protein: CASSIGQGSFYEQYF; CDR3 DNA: TGTGCCAGCTCAATAGGACAGGGGAGCTTCTACGAGCAGTACTTC
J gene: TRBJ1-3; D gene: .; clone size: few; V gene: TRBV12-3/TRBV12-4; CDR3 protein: CASQGTSGNTIYF; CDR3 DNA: TGTGCCAGTCAGGGGACCTCTGGAAACACCATATATTTT
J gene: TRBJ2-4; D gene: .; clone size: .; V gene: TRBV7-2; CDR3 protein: CASSLGQTLTKNIQYF; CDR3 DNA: TGTGCCAGCAGCTTAGGACAGACACTCACCAAAAACATTCAGTACTTC
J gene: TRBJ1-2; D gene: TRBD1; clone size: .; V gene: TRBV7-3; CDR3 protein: CASSLTPAGQGGGYTF; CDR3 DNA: TGTGCCAGCAGCTTAACGCCGGCGGGACAGGGCGGCGGCTACACCTTC
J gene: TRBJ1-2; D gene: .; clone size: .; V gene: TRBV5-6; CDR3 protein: CASSPKGPYGYTF; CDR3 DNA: TGTGCCAGCAGCCCCAAGGGGCCCTATGGCTACACCTTC
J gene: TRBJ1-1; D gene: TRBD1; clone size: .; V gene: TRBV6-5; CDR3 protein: CASTPTGGGTEAFF; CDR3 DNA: TGTGCCAGCACCCCAACAGGGGGCGGCACTGAAGCTTTCTTT
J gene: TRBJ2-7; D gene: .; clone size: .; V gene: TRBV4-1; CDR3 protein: CASSRGPSYEQYF; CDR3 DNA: TGCGCCAGCAGCCGGGGACCCTCCTACGAGCAGTACTTC
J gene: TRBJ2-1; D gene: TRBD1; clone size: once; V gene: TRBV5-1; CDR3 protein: CASSQETGNHEQFF; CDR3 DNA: TGCGCCAGCAGCCAGGAGACAGGGAACCATGAGCAGTTCTTC
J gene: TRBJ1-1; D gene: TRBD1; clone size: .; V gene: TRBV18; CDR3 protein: CASSPGTGARLNTEAFF; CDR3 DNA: TGTGCCAGCTCACCCGGGACAGGGGCACGGCTGAACACTGAAGCTTTCTTT
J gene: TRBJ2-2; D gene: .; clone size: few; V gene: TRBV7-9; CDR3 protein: CASSWTAMGTGELFF; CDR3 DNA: TGTGCCAGCAGCTGGACGGCCATGGGCACCGGGGAGCTGTTTTTT
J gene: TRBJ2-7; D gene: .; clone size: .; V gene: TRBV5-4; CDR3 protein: CASSLNSDSYEQYF; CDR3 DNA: TGTGCCAGCAGCTTGAACTCGGACTCCTACGAGCAGTACTTC
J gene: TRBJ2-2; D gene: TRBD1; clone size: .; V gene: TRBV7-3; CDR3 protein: CASSLAGQGAFSGELFF; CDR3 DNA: TGTGCCAGCAGCTTAGCCGGACAGGGGGCTTTCTCCGGGGAGCTGTTTTTT
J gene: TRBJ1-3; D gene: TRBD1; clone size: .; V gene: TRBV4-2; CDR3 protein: CASSQTGTGAGNTIYF; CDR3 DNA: TGTGCCAGCAGCCAGACCGGGACAGGGGCTGGAAACACCATATATTTT
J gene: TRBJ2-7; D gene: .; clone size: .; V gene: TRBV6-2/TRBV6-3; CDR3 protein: CASSQDIYSNYEQYF; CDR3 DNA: TGTGCCAGCAGTCAAGATATCTACTCAAACTACGAGCAGTACTTC
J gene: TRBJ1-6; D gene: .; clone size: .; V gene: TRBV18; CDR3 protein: CASSGESSYNSPLHF; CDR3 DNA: TGTGCCAGCTCAGGAGAGAGCTCCTATAATTCACCCCTCCACTTT
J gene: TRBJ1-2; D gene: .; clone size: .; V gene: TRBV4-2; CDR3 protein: CASSQERGLGRDTGGYTF; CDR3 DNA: TGTGCCAGCAGCCAAGAACGCGGCTTAGGGAGGGACACGGGTGGCTACACCTTC
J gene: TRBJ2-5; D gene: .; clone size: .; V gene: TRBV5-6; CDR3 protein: CASSLGTGETQYF; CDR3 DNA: TGTGCCAGCAGCTTGGGGACGGGGGAGACCCAGTACTTC
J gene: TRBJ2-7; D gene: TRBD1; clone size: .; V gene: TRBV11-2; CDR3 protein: CASSAGTGGLFTYEQYF; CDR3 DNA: TGTGCCAGCAGCGCTGGGACAGGGGGTCTATTCACCTACGAGCAGTACTTC
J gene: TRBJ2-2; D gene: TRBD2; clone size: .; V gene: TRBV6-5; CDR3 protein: CASSYPFYGRAGELFF; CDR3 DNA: TGTGCCAGCAGTTACCCCTTTTACGGGAGGGCCGGGGAGCTGTTTTTT
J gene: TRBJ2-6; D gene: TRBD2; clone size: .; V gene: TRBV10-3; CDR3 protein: CAISAGLAGGPYGANVLTF; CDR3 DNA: TGTGCCATCAGTGCAGGACTAGCGGGGGGGCCTTATGGGGCCAACGTCCTGACTTTC
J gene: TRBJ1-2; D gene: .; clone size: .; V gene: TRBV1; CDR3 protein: CTSSHSRTPTNYGYTF; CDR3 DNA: TGCACCAGCAGCCACTCACGGACTCCTACTAACTATGGCTACACCTTC
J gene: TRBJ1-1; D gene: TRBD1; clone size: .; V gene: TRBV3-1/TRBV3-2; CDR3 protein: CASSQGDRGRTEAFF; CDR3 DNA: TGTGCCAGCAGCCAAGGGGACAGGGGTCGCACTGAAGCTTTCTTT
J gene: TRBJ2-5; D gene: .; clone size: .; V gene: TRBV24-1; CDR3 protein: CATSDLQSGEETQYF; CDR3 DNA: TGTGCCACCAGTGATTTGCAATCCGGGGAAGAGACCCAGTACTTC
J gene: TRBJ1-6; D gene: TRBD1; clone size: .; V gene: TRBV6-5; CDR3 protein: CASSYTGTGGSPLHF; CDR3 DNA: TGTGCCAGCAGTTACACCGGGACAGGCGGCTCACCCCTCCACTTT